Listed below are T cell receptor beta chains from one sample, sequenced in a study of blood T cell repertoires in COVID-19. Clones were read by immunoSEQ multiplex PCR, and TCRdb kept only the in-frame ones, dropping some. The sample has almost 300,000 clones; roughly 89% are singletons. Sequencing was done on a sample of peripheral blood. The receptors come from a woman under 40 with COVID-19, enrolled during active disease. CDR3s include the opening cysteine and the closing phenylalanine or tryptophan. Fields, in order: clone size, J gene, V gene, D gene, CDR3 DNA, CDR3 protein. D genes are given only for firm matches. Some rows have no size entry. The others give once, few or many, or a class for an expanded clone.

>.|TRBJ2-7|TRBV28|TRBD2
TGTGCCAGCAGTTTATCGGGACTAACCCACGAGCAGTACTTC
CASSLSGLTHEQYF
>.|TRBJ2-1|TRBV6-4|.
TGTGCCAGCAGTGACGGACTGAGGATAAACTTAAATGAGCAGTTCTTC
CASSDGLRINLNEQFF
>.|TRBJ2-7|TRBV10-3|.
TGTGCCATCAGCCCTCCGGGGTCCTACGAGCAGTACTTC
CAISPPGSYEQYF
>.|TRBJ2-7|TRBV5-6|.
TGTGCCAGCAGCTTGACATCCGCCTACGAGCAGTACTTC
CASSLTSAYEQYF
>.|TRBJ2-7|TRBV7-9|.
TGTGCCAGCAGCTTATCAGGGGCCGAGGACTACGAGCAGTACTTC
CASSLSGAEDYEQYF
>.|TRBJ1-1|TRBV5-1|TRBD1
TGCGCCAGCAGTACCGGGACAGGGAGCACTGAAGCTTTCTTT
CASSTGTGSTEAFF
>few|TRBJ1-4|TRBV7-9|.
TGTGCCAGCAGCCTCTTCAATGAAAAACTGTTTTTT
CASSLFNEKLFF
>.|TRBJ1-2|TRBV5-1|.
TGCGCCAGCAGCTTGGCCGGGGTGGGCTATGGCTACACCTTC
CASSLAGVGYGYTF
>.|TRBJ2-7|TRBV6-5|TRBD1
TGTGCCAGCAGATCCGACAGGGGAAACTACTACGAGCAGTACTTC
CASRSDRGNYYEQYF
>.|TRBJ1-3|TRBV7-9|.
TGTGCCAGCAGCTTAGACACACGCTCTGGAAACACCATATATTTT
CASSLDTRSGNTIYF
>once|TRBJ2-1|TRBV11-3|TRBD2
TGTGCCAGCAGCTTAGGGAGCGGGGCCTGGGGTAATGAGCAGTTCTTC
CASSLGSGAWGNEQFF
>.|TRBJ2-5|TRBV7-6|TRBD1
TGTGCCAGCAGAGATGGGACAGCACAAGAGACCCAGTACTTC
CASRDGTAQETQYF
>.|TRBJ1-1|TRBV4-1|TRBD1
TGCGCCAGCAGCCAAACTCCCGGGACAGGGGTTACTGAAGCTTTCTTT
CASSQTPGTGVTEAFF
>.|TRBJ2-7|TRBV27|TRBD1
TGTGCCAGCAGTAACAGGGGTCCCTACGAGCAGTACTTC
CASSNRGPYEQYF
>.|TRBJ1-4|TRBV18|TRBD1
TGTGCCAGCTCTCCCAACAGGGGGCTAAGGGAAAAACTGTTTTTT
CASSPNRGLREKLFF
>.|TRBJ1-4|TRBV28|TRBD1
TGTGCCAGCAGTTGGGGGACAGGGATGAATCTAAATGAAAAACTGTTTTTT
CASSWGTGMNLNEKLFF
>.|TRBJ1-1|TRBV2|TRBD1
TGTGCCGGCAGGCGACAGGGGGCGGGTTTGACTGAAGCTTTCTTT
CAGRRQGAGLTEAFF
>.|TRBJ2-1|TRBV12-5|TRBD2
TGTGCTAGTGGCATGGGACTAGCAAGGGATGAGCAGTTCTTC
CASGMGLARDEQFF
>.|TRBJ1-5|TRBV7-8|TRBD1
TGTGCCAGCAGCCCCACGACAGGGGTGCAGCCCCAGCATTTT
CASSPTTGVQPQHF
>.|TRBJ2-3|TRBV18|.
TGTGCCAGCTCAGGCACTGGGAGCCATACGCAGTATTTT
CASSGTGSHTQYF